This paragraph covers one T cell receptor beta chain sequence. As yet, its antigen is unknown. The data were taken from a study of T-cell reconstitution after alpha-beta-depleted transplantation in children. Study findings and constraints: Newly produced T cells mostly accounted for T-cell counts and diversity one year post-transplant. Some patients showed high day-60 TCRbeta diversity, which derived from surviving recipient T cells and thymic progenitors. Expanded graft clones numbering several hundred reportedly gave rise to alpha-beta T cells about two months after transplant.

Construction of the TCRbeta library involved unique molecular identifiers. MiXCR was run by TCRdb on the PCR reads, yielding one entry per CDR3 protein. This table holds 250,000 to 350,000 distinct CDR3 sequences, around 25% found once. With 4 bases removed from V and 3 bases from J, the gap between germline ends came to 13 bases. The germline V gene has CDR1 MGHRA and CDR2 YSYEKL. The CDR3 extends over 14 amino acids. Material: PBMCs, mostly from graft donor cells, obtained 180 days after TCRalphabeta/CD19-depleted stem cell transplant. The clonotype originates from a male patient under 18 who had a stem cell transplant for acute lymphoblastic leukemia, so the T cells may come from the graft donor. This rearrangement joins TRBV4-1 to TRBJ2-7; D is perhaps TRBD2 (5 bases). The CDR3 region is CASSPSYEGYEQYF. In nucleotides, the CDR3 is TGCGCCAGCAGCCCTAGCTACGAAGGCTACGAGCAGTACTTC.